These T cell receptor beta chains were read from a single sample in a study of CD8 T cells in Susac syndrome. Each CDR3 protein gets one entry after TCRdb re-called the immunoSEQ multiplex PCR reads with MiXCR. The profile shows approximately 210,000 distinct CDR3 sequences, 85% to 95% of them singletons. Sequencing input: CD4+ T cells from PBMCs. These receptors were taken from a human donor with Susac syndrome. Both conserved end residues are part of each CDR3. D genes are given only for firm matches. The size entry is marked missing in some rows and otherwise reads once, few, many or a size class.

DNA: TGTGCCATCACCCAGGGTGTCGGTGGAAACACCATATATTTT; CDR3: CAITQGVGGNTIYF; D: .; V: TRBV10-3; size: .; J: TRBJ1-3
DNA: TGTGCTAGTGGTCGCTCGACACCCCAAACGGAGACCCAGTACTTC; CDR3: CASGRSTPQTETQYF; D: .; V: TRBV12-5; size: .; J: TRBJ2-5
DNA: TGTGCCATCAGTGAGTCGACAGGGGGAATTGGCTACACCTTC; CDR3: CAISESTGGIGYTF; D: TRBD1; V: TRBV10-3; size: .; J: TRBJ1-2
DNA: TGCAGTGCTAGATCTGGATTGCAAGAGACCCAGTACTTC; CDR3: CSARSGLQETQYF; D: .; V: TRBV20-1; size: .; J: TRBJ2-5
DNA: TGTGCCAGCAGTTTTACGGCTACAACTGAAGCTTTCTTT; CDR3: CASSFTATTEAFF; D: .; V: TRBV12-3/TRBV12-4; size: .; J: TRBJ1-1
DNA: TGTGCCAGCAGTTTGCGGACGACGAACACTGAAGCTTTCTTT; CDR3: CASSLRTTNTEAFF; D: .; V: TRBV28; size: .; J: TRBJ1-1
DNA: TGCAGCGTTTCCAAGGGGCCCGAGACCCAGTACTTC; CDR3: CSVSKGPETQYF; D: .; V: TRBV29-1; size: .; J: TRBJ2-5
DNA: TGTGCCAGCAGCTTAAGTCGTACGGCTAGCGGAGGCACCGGGGAGCTGTTTTTT; CDR3: CASSLSRTASGGTGELFF; D: TRBD2; V: TRBV7-3; size: .; J: TRBJ2-2
DNA: TGTGCCAGCAGTCGCGCAGGGGATAGCTCCTACGAGCAGTACTTC; CDR3: CASSRAGDSSYEQYF; D: .; V: TRBV12-3/TRBV12-4; size: once; J: TRBJ2-7
DNA: TGCAGTGCTAGTCGCCACGCTAGCGGGGGGACCGATGAGCAGTTCTTC; CDR3: CSASRHASGGTDEQFF; D: TRBD2; V: TRBV20-1; size: .; J: TRBJ2-1
DNA: TGCAGCGTTTCTCCACACAGGGGAATCCCCTACGAGCAGTACTTC; CDR3: CSVSPHRGIPYEQYF; D: TRBD1; V: TRBV29-1; size: .; J: TRBJ2-7
DNA: TGTGCCAGCAGCGTAGACTGGGGGGAGACCCAGTACTTC; CDR3: CASSVDWGETQYF; D: .; V: TRBV9; size: .; J: TRBJ2-5
DNA: TGCGCCAGCAGCTTATCCTCAGGGGACTATGGCTACACCTTC; CDR3: CASSLSSGDYGYTF; D: .; V: TRBV5-1; size: .; J: TRBJ1-2
DNA: TGTGCCAGCGAACCCTCCACGGGGAACACTGAAGCTTTCTTT; CDR3: CASEPSTGNTEAFF; D: .; V: TRBV2; size: .; J: TRBJ1-1
DNA: TGTGCCAGCAGCTTCCCGGACAGGGGTGAGACCCAGTACTTC; CDR3: CASSFPDRGETQYF; D: TRBD1; V: TRBV11-2; size: .; J: TRBJ2-5
DNA: TGCAGTGCCCCCGGGACAGCTTATGAAAAACTGTTTTTT; CDR3: CSAPGTAYEKLFF; D: TRBD1; V: TRBV20-1; size: .; J: TRBJ1-4